The T cell receptor (beta chain) under discussion was sequenced for a study of T cells after posttransplantation cyclophosphamide. Study-level results: Donor CD8+ memory clones often dominated recipient blood repertoires at later times. TRB clonality was highly associated with recipient CMV seropositivity and reactivation.

Germline lookup yields CDR1 MNHNY and CDR2 SVGAGI (reference sequence). CDR3 length: 14 amino acids. V dropped 4 bases and J dropped 1 base, with 10 bases sitting between them. The table lists this clone with a count of one. What it binds is not known. Here immunoSEQ multiplex PCR was the method, and the copy in TCRdb shows in-frame clones only, minus some. The table includes about 52,000 clones, approximately 94% detected once. This receptor was obtained from a woman aged 25 to 39 in good health and a related stem cell transplant donor. The sample was PBMCs. The chain recombines TRBV6-6 with TRBJ1-1, with D maybe TRBD1 (5 bases). The CDR3, as DNA: TGTGCCAGCAGTTCGCTCACAGGGAACACTGAAGCTTTCTTT. It codes for CASSSLTGNTEAFF.